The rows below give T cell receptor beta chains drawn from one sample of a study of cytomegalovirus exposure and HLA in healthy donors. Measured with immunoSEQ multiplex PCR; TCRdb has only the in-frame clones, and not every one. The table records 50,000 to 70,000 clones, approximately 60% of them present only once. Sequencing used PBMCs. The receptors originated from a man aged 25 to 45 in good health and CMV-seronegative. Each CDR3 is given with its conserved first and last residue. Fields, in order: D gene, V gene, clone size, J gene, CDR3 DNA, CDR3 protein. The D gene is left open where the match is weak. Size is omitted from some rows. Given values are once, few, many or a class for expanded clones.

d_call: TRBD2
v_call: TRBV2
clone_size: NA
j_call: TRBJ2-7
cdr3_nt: TGTGCCAGCACCCCTAACGCGGGGGGGCGATACGAGCAGTACTTC
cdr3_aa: CASTPNAGGRYEQYF

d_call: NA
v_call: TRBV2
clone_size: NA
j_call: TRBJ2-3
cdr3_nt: TGTGCCAGCAGTGGCGGGGCTAACACAGATACGCAGTATTTT
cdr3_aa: CASSGGANTDTQYF

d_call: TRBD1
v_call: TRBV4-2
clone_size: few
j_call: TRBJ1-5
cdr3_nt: TGTGCCAGCAGCCCCGCAGACAGGGTGGGGAATCAGCCCCAGCATTTT
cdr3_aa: CASSPADRVGNQPQHF

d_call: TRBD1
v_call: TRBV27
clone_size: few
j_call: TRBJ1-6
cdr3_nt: TGTGCCAGCAGTTTCATGGACAGGGGTTCACCCCTCCACTTT
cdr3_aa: CASSFMDRGSPLHF

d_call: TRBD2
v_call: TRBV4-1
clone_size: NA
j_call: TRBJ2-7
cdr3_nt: TGCGCCAGCAGCCAAGAGCGACTAGCGGCCTTGGGCCGGGAGCAGTACTTC
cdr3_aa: CASSQERLAALGREQYF

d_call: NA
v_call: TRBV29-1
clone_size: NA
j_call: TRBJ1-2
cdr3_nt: TGCAGCGCAACGGACACATGGGACTATGGCTACACCTTC
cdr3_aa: CSATDTWDYGYTF

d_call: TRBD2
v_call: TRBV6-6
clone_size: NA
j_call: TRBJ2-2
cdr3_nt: TGTGCCAGCAGTTTCAGCGGGAAGGACACCGGGGAGCTGTTTTTT
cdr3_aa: CASSFSGKDTGELFF

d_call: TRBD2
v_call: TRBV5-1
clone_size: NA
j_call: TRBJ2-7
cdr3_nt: TGCGCCAGCAGGGAACCTAGCGGGGCCTACGAGCAGTACTTC
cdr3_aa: CASREPSGAYEQYF

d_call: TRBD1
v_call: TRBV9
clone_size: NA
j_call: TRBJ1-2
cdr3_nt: TGTGCCAGCAGCGTAGACAGGGGCTTGGAAGGCTACACCTTC
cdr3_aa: CASSVDRGLEGYTF

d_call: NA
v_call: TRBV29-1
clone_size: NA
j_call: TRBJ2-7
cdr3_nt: TGCAGCGTTGTAGGCGGTAGCTCCTACGAGCAGTACTTC
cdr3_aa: CSVVGGSSYEQYF

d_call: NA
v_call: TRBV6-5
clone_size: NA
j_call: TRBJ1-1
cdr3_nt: TGTGCCAGCAGTTACGGTCCGACTAGCACTGAAGCTTTCTTT
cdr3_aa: CASSYGPTSTEAFF

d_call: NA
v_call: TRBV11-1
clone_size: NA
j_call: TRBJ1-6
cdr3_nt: TGTGCCAGCAGGACCAGGGTGAGCTCCTATAATTCACCCCTCCACTTT
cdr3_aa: CASRTRVSSYNSPLHF

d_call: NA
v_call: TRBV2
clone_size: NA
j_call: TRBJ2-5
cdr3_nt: TGTGCCAGCAGTGAGGAGGTTGGGGGCGTAAATTGGGAGACCCAGTACTTC
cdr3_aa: CASSEEVGGVNWETQYF

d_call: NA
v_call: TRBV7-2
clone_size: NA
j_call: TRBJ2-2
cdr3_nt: TGTGCCAGCAGCTTAGTACCAGGGTCGCGCACCGGGGAGCTGTTTTTT
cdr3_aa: CASSLVPGSRTGELFF

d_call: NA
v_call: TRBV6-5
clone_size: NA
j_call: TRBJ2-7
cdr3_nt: TGTGCCAGTGGGGCTACAGGGCTCGAGTACTTC
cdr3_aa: CASGATGLEYF

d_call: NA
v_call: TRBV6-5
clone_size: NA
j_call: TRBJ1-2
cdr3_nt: TGTGCCAGCAGCCTAGGGGAGGGTGGAGGTGGCTACACCTTC
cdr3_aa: CASSLGEGGGGYTF

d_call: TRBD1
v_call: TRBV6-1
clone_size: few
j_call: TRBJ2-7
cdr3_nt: TGTGCCAGCAGCCCGAAGACAGGGGGGTCCGACGAGCAGTACTTC
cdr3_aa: CASSPKTGGSDEQYF

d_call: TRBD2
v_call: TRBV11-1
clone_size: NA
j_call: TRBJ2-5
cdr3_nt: TGTGCCAGCAGCTTAGAGGTGGCTAGCGGCGCGGAGACCCAGTACTTC
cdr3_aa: CASSLEVASGAETQYF

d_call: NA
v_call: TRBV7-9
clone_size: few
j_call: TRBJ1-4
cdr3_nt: TGTGCCAGCAGCTTGGACTTCGAAAAACTGTTTTTT
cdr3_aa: CASSLDFEKLFF

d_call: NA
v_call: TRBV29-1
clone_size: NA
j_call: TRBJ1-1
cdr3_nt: TGCAGCGTTGTACGGTTGGAGGGCACTGAAGCTTTCTTT
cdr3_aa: CSVVRLEGTEAFF

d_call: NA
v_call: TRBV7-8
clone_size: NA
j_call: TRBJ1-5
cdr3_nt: TGTGCCAGCAGCTCGCAGGGCCCCTATAGCAATCAGCCCCAGCATTTT
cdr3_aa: CASSSQGPYSNQPQHF

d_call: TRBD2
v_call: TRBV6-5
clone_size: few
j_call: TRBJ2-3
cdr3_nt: TGTGCCAGCAGCCGAAGGCGGGGGGGCCGAGATACGCAGTATTTT
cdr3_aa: CASSRRRGGRDTQYF

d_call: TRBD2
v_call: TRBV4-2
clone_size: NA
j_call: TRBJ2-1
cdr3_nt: TGTGCCAGCAGCCATCGAAGCGGGAACTACAATGAGCAGTTCTTC
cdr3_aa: CASSHRSGNYNEQFF

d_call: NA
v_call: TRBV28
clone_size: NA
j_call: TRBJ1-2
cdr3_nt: TGTGCCAGCAGTTTGGGAGTTGTGTACACCTTC
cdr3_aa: CASSLGVVYTF

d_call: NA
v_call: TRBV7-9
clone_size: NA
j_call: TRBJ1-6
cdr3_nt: TGTGCCAGCAGCTTAGGTGAGGGTGCCGATTCACCCCTCCACTTT
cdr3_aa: CASSLGEGADSPLHF

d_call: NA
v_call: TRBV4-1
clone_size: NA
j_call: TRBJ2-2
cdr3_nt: TGCGCCAGCAGCCAGGGGGACTTCGCCGGGGAGCTGTTTTTT
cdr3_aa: CASSQGDFAGELFF

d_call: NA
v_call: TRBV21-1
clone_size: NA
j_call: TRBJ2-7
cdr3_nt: TGTGCCCTAAAGGTGGGGGCACTTACCTACGAGCAGTACTTC
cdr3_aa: CALKVGALTYEQYF

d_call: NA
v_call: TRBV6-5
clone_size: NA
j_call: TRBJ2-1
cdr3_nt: TGTGCCAGCACCACGGGGAATTATGAGCAGTTCTTC
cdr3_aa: CASTTGNYEQFF

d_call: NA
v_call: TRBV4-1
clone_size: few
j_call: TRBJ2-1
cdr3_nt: TGCGCCAGCAGCCAGCTTTCGACCCGGGGGGCGATGGATGAGCAGTTCTTC
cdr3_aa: CASSQLSTRGAMDEQFF

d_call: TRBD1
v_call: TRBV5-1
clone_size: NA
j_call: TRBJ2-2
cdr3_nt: TGCGCCAGCAGCCTGCGACAGGGGAGCACCGGGGAGCTGTTTTTT
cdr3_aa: CASSLRQGSTGELFF

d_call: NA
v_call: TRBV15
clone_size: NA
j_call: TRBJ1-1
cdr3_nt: TGTGCCACCAGCAGAAAAGGGGGCACTGAAGCTTTCTTT
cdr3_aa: CATSRKGGTEAFF

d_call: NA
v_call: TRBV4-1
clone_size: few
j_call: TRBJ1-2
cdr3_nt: TGCGCCAGCAGCCCCACCGTGCAGGACAGCAATTTAGCTAACTATGGCTACACCTTC
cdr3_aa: CASSPTVQDSNLANYGYTF

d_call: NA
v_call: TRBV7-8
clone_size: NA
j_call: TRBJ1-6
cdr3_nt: TGTGCCAGCAGCTTAGGAGGCTTAACGGGGATAAGAAGAAATTCACCCCTCCACTTT
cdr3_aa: CASSLGGLTGIRRNSPLHF

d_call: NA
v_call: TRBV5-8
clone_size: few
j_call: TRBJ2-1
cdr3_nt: TGTGCCAGCAGCTGGTACAGTAACAATGAGCAGTTCTTC
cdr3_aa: CASSWYSNNEQFF

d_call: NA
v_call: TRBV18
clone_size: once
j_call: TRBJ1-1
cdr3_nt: TGTGCCAGCTCACCTGCGGACGGAGGCATGAACACTGAAGCTTTCTTT
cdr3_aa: CASSPADGGMNTEAFF

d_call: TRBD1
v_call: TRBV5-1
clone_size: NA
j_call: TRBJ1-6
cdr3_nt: TGCGCCAGCAGCTTGGGGGGGGGACAGGGCGGCAATTCACCCCTCCACTTT
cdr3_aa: CASSLGGGQGGNSPLHF

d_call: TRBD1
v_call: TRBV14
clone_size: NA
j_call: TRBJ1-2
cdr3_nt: TGTGCCAGCAGCTACTACAGGGGCTATGGCTACACCTTC
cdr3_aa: CASSYYRGYGYTF

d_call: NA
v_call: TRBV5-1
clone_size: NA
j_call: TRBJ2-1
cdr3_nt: TGCGCCAGCAGCCGTGGACAGAACAATGAGCAGTTCTTC
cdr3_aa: CASSRGQNNEQFF

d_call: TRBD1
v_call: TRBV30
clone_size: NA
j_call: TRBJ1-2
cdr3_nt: TGTGCCTGGAGTGTACAGGGGTTGGGAAACTATGGCTACACCTTC
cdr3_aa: CAWSVQGLGNYGYTF